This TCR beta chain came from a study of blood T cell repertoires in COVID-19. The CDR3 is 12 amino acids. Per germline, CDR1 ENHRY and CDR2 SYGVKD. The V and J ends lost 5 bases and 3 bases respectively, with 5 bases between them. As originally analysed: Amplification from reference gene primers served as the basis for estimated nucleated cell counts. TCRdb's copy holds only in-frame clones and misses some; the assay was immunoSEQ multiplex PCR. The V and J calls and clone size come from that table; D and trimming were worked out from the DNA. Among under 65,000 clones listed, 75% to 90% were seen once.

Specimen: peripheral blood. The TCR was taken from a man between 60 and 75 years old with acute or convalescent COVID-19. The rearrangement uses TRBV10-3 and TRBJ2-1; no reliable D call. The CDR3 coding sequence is TGTGCCATCAGTATAGACTACAATGAGCAGTTCTTC. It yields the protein CAISIDYNEQFF.